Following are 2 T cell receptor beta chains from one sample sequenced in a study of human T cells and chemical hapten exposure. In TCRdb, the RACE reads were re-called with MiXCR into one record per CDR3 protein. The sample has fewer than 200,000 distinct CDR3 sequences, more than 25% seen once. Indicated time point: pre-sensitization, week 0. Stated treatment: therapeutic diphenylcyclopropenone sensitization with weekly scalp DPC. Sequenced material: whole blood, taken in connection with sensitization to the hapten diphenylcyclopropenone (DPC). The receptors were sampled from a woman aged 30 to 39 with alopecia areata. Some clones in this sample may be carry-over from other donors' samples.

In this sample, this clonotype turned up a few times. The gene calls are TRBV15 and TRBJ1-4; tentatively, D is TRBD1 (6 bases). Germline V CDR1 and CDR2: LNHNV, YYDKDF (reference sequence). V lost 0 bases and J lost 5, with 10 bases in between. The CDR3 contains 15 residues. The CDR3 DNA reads TGTGCCACCAGCAGAGATCGTCAGGGGAATGAAAAACTGTTTTTT. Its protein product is CATSRDRQGNEKLFF. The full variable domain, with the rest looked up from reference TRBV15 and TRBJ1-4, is DAMVIQNPRYQVTQFGKPVTLSCSQTLNHNVMYWYQQKSSQAPKLLFHYYDKDFNNEADTPDNFQSRRPNTSFCFLDIRSPGLGDTAMYLCATSRDRQGNEKLFFGSGTQLSVL.

The CDR3 bases are TGTGCCAGCAGCCAAGTGCGAAATGAGCAGTTCTTC. It encodes CASSQVRNEQFF. The chain is built from TRBV3-1 and TRBJ2-1; D not certain. The V and J ends lost 1 base and 7 bases respectively, with 5 bases between them. The CDR3 extends over 12 amino acids. CDR1 is LGHDT and CDR2 is YNNKEL in the germline V gene (reference sequence).